This T cell receptor beta chain comes out of a study of vaccination and CD4 T cells after COVID-19. This clonotype was counted a few times. The antigen is not known. The CDR3 is 13 residues long. Trimming cost V 10 bases and J 4 bases, with 16 bases left between them. The germline CDR1 and CDR2 sequences are MNHNS and SASEGT. Treatment of the sample: roughly 11-day PBMC culture with coronavirus spike peptide pools or control peptides (ViraFEST assay). With the Oncomine TCR Beta short-read assay, DNA from cultured CD4+ T cells was sequenced. TCRdb processed the PCR reads anew with MiXCR; each CDR3 protein has one entry. The sample carries about 20,000 distinct CDR3 sequences, around 55% recorded once.

The sequence came from a human donor who had recovered from COVID-19. Input material: CD4+ T cells from blood, cultured in vitro. The chain employs TRBV6-1 and TRBJ1-1; the D gene is possibly TRBD1 (5 bases). CDR3 loop: CATSQGWGTEAFF. CDR3 bases: TGTGCCACTTCTCAGGGTTGGGGCACTGAAGCTTTCTTT.